These 11 T cell receptor beta chains originate from one sample sequenced in a study of human T cells and chemical hapten exposure. Time point noted: patch test 1, 2 weeks after DPC sensitization. Treatment: therapeutic diphenylcyclopropenone sensitization with weekly scalp DPC. TCRdb analysed the RACE reads with MiXCR anew, one entry per CDR3 protein. The table has some 190,000 distinct CDR3 sequences, around 22% seen once. The material was whole blood, obtained in connection with sensitization to the hapten diphenylcyclopropenone (DPC). The receptors were sampled from a woman in her 50s with alopecia areata. Some clones in this sample may be carry-over from other donors' samples.

This clonotype was counted only a few times. The chain is built from TRBV10-2 and TRBJ1-6, with 8 bases that match TRBD1. After removal of 5 bases from V and 1 base from J, the junction contained 4 bases not matched to a gene. The germline V gene has CDR1 WSHSY and CDR2 SAAADI. This CDR3 is built from 16 residues. CDR3 in amino acids: CASSQGARSYNSPLHF. The CDR3 DNA is TGCGCCAGCAGTCAGGGGGCGCGTTCCTATAATTCACCCCTCCACTTT.

This clonotype occurred a few times. The rearrangement joins TRBV20-1 to TRBJ2-2; the match to TRBD2 covers 9 bases. The CDR3 has 16 amino acids. The germline CDR1 and CDR2 sequences are DFQATT and SNEGSKA (reference sequence). After removal of 6 bases from V and 5 bases from J, the junction contained 13 bases not matched to a gene. The CDR3 region has the DNA TGCAGTGCCCAAGCGGGAGGTAGAATTGGGACCGGGGAGCTGTTTTTT. Amino acid sequence: CSAQAGGRIGTGELFF.

In its sample, this clonotype was seen a few times. V gene TRBV27 combines with J gene TRBJ2-7; maybe TRBD1 (6 bases). Germline assignment: CDR1 MNHEY and CDR2 SMNVEV (reference sequence). V dropped 5 bases and J dropped 0 bases, with 11 bases sitting between them. CDR3 length: 14 residues. The CDR3 region is CASSETGASYEQYF. CDR3 DNA: TGTGCCAGCAGTGAGACAGGAGCCTCCTACGAGCAGTACTTC.

This clonotype has a count of ten or more. This chain uses TRBV20-1 with TRBJ2-7, with 12 bases that match TRBD2. The CDR3 length is 16 residues. The trim removed 5 bases at V and 3 bases at J, leaving 11 bases unmatched. Germline V gives CDR1 DFQATT, CDR2 SNEGSKA (reference sequence). DNA of the CDR3: TGCAGTGCTTCCGGACTAGCGGGACAAACTAGCTACGAGCAGTACTTC. Protein product: CSASGLAGQTSYEQYF.

This clonotype was detected many times. The chain carries TRBV5-5 and TRBJ2-7; D call uncertain. Germline lookup yields CDR1 SGHKS and CDR2 YYEKEE (reference sequence). V lost 0 bases to trimming and J lost 5 bases, with 9 bases between them. The CDR3 spans 13 residues. CDR3 sequence reads: CASSLAGIHEQYF. In nucleotides, the CDR3 is TGTGCCAGCAGCTTGGCTGGGATCCACGAGCAGTACTTC.

CDR3 residues: CASSLEASGKNTGELFF. In DNA, the CDR3 is TGTGCCAGCAGCTTAGAGGCTAGCGGGAAGAACACCGGGGAGCTGTTTTTT. The chain couples TRBV11-2 to TRBJ2-2, with 9 positions matching TRBD2. Germline values: CDR1 SGHAT, CDR2 FQNNGV. The CDR3 totals 17 residues. The ends lost 0 bases at V and 1 base at J; junction bases unmatched: 3.

The chain links TRBV6-2 or TRBV6-3 to TRBJ2-3; 8 positions agree with TRBD1. The V and J ends lost 4 bases and 5 bases, in that order; junction bases with no gene match: 8. The CDR3 consists of 15 residues. Germline CDR1 reads MNHEY; CDR2 reads SVGEGT. CDR3 sequence reads: CASSFRQGRGDTQYF. For the CDR3, the DNA is TGTGCCAGCAGTTTCCGACAGGGGAGAGGAGATACGCAGTATTTT.

V gene TRBV25-1 combines with J gene TRBJ2-3; TRBD2 matches 7 bases. The V and J ends lost 4 bases and 2 bases, in that order; junction bases with no gene match: 9. There are 16 residues in the CDR3. Germline values: CDR1 MGHDK, CDR2 SYGVNS. CDR3 loop: CASSVFGAGATDTQYF. The CDR3 nucleotides read TGTGCCAGCAGTGTATTCGGGGCGGGAGCCACAGATACGCAGTATTTT.

The V and J genes are TRBV7-8 and TRBJ2-7, with D possibly called TRBD1 or TRBD2 (5 bases each). Trimming left V 1 base short and J 2 bases short, with 9 bases between. The CDR3 length is 14 residues. Looked up from germline, CDR1 is SGHVS and CDR2 is FQNEAQ. CDR3 protein: CASSLVGTPYEQYF. CDR3 coding DNA: TGTGCCAGCAGCTTAGTGGGGACCCCCTACGAGCAGTACTTC.

This clonotype was detected only a few times. CDR3 DNA: TGCAGTGCTAGAATTGACAGGTTTGGCTACACCTTC. Its protein is CSARIDRFGYTF. V usage is TRBV20-1 and J usage is TRBJ1-2; a weak D match, TRBD1 (6 bases). Germline V gene sequence: CDR1 DFQATT, CDR2 SNEGSKA (reference sequence). The CDR3 loop spans 12 amino acids. V was trimmed by 2 bases and J by 7 bases, leaving 11 bases between them.

The chain employs TRBV7-2 and TRBJ2-3; perhaps D is TRBD1 or TRBD2 (6 bases each). Trimming removed 1 base from V and 4 bases from J, with 12 bases in between. The CDR3 loop spans 15 amino acids. Germline V gene data show CDR1 as SGHTA and CDR2 as FQGNSA. The CDR3 protein is CASSLVGGYPDTQYF. As DNA, the CDR3 is TGTGCCAGCAGCTTAGTAGGGGGGTATCCAGATACGCAGTATTTT.